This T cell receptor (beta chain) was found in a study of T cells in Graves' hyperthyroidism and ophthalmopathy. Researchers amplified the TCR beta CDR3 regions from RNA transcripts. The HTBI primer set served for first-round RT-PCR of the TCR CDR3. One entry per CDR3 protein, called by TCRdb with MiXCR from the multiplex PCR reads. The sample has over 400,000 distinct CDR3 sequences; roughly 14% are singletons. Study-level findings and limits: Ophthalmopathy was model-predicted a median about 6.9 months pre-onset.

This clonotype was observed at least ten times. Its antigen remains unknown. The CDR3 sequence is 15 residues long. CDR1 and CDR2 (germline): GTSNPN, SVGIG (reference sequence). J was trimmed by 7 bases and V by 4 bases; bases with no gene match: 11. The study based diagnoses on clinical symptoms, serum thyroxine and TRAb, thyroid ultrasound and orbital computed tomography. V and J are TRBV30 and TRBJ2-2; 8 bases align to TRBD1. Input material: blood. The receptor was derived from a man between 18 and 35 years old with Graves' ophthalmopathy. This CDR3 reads CAWKLRDRRGGELFF. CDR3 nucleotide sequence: TGTGCCTGGAAGCTTCGGGACAGGAGAGGCGGGGAGCTGTTTTTT.